Here is one T cell receptor beta chain with its context. Quantitative barcoded 5'-RACE was used to prepare TCR beta libraries. TCRdb passed the 5' RACE reads through MiXCR, listing each CDR3 protein once. The sample has 150,000 to 200,000 distinct CDR3 sequences, about 32% seen once. This sample stems from a study of CD8 T cells in ankylosing spondylitis. The CDR3 loop spans 14 amino acids. The V end lost 5 bases, the J end lost 1 base, and 14 bases lay between the germline ends. CDR1 is DFQATT, CDR2 SNEGSKA, per germline (reference sequence). Sequencing was done on a sample of synovial fluid, either unsorted or a sorted T cell fraction (not recorded which). The J gene is TRBJ1-1, the V gene TRBV20-1, with D uncertain. The clonotype originates from a male donor with ankylosing spondylitis. The CDR3 sequence is CSARSGSTNTEAFF. DNA of the CDR3: TGCAGTGCTCGGAGTGGAAGTACGAACACTGAAGCTTTCTTT.